This TCR beta chain was identified in a study of T cells in Graves' hyperthyroidism and ophthalmopathy. Overall study results and limits: Researchers report that a 13 V-J model separated ophthalmopathy from stable hyperthyroidism.

If no ophthalmopathy progression occurred within 18 months, Graves' hyperthyroidism was stable. Fresh peripheral blood, 7.5 to 10 ml of it, supplied the PBMCs. As to this clonotype: What it recognizes is unknown.

TCR beta CDR3 region amplification was performed from RNA transcripts. TCR CDR3 regions were first amplified by RT-PCR with HTBI primers. Using its own MiXCR run on the multiplex PCR reads, TCRdb lists one record per CDR3 protein. The sample contains approximately 590,000 distinct CDR3 sequences, approximately 15% of which appear only once. Per the germline V gene, CDR1 is SGHRS and CDR2 is YFSETQ. With 1 base removed from V and 6 bases from J, the gap between germline ends came to 10 bases. The CDR3 has 13 amino acids. Material for sequencing was blood. The origin of this receptor is a woman aged 25 to 45 with Graves' hyperthyroidism. V and J are TRBV5-1 and TRBJ1-1; D may be TRBD1 (6 bases). The CDR3 reads CASSLTGSPEAFF. Written as DNA, the CDR3 is TGCGCCAGCAGCTTGACAGGGTCCCCTGAAGCTTTCTTT.